This TCR beta chain comes out of a study of prognosis after radiotherapy for stage I lung cancer. From genomic DNA, TCR beta CDR3 was amplified by two-round multiplex PCR. Round one of PCR was performed, and it used primers specific to each TRBV and TRBJ gene. TCRdb analysed the multiplex PCR reads with MiXCR anew, one entry per CDR3 protein. The top ten clones hold about 16% of a sample with about 31,000 distinct CDR3 sequences, 35% to 45% of them seen once. This clonotype was picked up many times. Trimming cost V 2 bases and J 2 bases, with 7 bases left between them. This CDR3 region has 13 residues. CDR1 is SGHTA and CDR2 is FQGNSA in the germline V gene.

The input for sequencing was PBMCs, taken before or after stereotactic body radiation therapy (not recorded which). The chain combines TRBV7-2 with TRBJ2-7; D is unresolved. The clonotype comes from a donor aged 50 or older with non-small cell lung cancer. The CDR3 region has the DNA TGTGCCAGCAGCTTATTCGGACCCTACGAGCAGTACTTC. Its protein is CASSLFGPYEQYF.